One and the same sample provided the 32 T cell receptor beta chains below, sequenced in a study of identical twins. TCRdb reprocessed the 5' RACE reads with MiXCR, giving one entry per CDR3 protein. The sample includes roughly 770,000 distinct CDR3 sequences, around a sixth of them seen just once. These data are also associated with another study on T cells expressing NK-cell markers.

Sequenced material: PBMCs. The receptor source for this set is a woman younger than 30 in good health.

This clonotype has only a few counts. The CDR3 DNA reads TGTGCCAGCAGCTTAGGGACAGGAATGTCACCCCTCCACTTT. Encoded protein: CASSLGTGMSPLHF. The chain joins TRBV5-4 to TRBJ1-6; 8 positions match TRBD1. CDR3 length: 14 amino acids. Germline values: CDR1 SGHNT, CDR2 YYREEE (reference sequence). V was clipped by 2 bases and J by 10 bases; unmatched bases: 5. The full variable domain, in which reference TRBV5-4 and TRBJ1-6 provide the parts outside the CDR3, is ETGVTQSPTHLIKTRGQQVTLRCSSQSGHNTVSWYQQALGQGPQFIFQYYREEENGRGNFPPRFSGLQFPNYSSELNVNALELDDSALYLCASSLGTGMSPLHFGNGTRLTVT.

The chain has TRBV12-3 or TRBV12-4 and TRBJ2-1; 9 bases map to TRBD1. J was trimmed by 7 bases and V by 3 bases; bases with no gene match: 10. There are 16 residues in the CDR3. The CDR3: CASSFSPGQGFNEQFF. CDR3 coding DNA: TGTGCCAGCAGTTTCTCTCCGGGACAGGGCTTTAATGAGCAGTTCTTC.

The chain joins TRBV4-1 to TRBJ2-7; the D is unclear. Germline CDR1 and CDR2: MGHRA and YSYEKL. The CDR3 has 12 residues. The ends were cut back, 7 bases at V and 2 bases at J, with 9 bases in the middle. CDR3 in DNA: TGCGCCAGCACCGAGACGACCTACGAGCAGTACTTC. Translated: CASTETTYEQYF.

This clonotype was picked up a small number of times. The genes are TRBV29-1 and TRBJ2-1, with unresolved D. The V end was cut by 4 bases, the J end by 4 bases, with 11 bases between. Germline CDR1 and CDR2: SQVTM and ANQGSEA. CDR3 size: 13 residues. This CDR3 reads CSVVDYSYNEQFF. The CDR3 bases are TGCAGCGTTGTAGATTACTCTTACAATGAGCAGTTCTTC.

The table lists this clonotype with many counts. V gene TRBV21-1 combines with J gene TRBJ2-7. TRBV21-1 is termed a pseudogene. CDR3 length: 15 amino acids. For the CDR3, the DNA is TGTGCCAGCAGCAAAGTGAACCTTCTCGCCTACGAGCAGTACTTC. Residues: CASSKVNLLAYEQYF.

The chain carries TRBV12-5 and TRBJ2-1; D not resolved. Germline V gene data show CDR1 as LGHNT and CDR2 as FRNRAP. This CDR3 is built from 16 residues. Trimming took 0 bases from V and 5 from J, leaving 14 bases between them. The chain's CDR3 is CASGLVLRQENNEQFF. The CDR3 coding sequence is TGTGCTAGTGGTTTGGTACTGAGGCAGGAAAACAATGAGCAGTTCTTC.

The gene calls are TRBV20-1 and TRBJ1-1; 7 positions match TRBD1. CDR1 is DFQATT and CDR2 is SNEGSKA in the germline V gene (reference sequence). The CDR3 is made up of 14 amino acids. The trim removed 1 base at V and 5 bases at J, leaving 7 bases unmatched. CDR3 DNA: TGCAGTGCTAGAGTTCAGGGGGGGGAAACTGAAGCTTTCTTT. Its protein product is CSARVQGGETEAFF.

CDR3 nucleotide sequence: TGCAGCGTCTTACTAGCGGGAGACGGTGAGCAGTTCTTC. It is translated as CSVLLAGDGEQFF. V and J are TRBV29-1 and TRBJ2-1, with 11 nucleotides matching TRBD2. The CDR3 is 13 amino acids. Germline values: CDR1 SQVTM, CDR2 ANQGSEA. V was clipped by 6 bases and J by 9 bases; unmatched bases: 7.

This clonotype has only a few counts. The V gene is TRBV20-1, the J gene TRBJ1-1; the match to TRBD1 covers 9 bases. V was pared by 5 bases and J by 4 bases, with 8 bases of the junction left unmatched. Germline V gene sequence: CDR1 DFQATT, CDR2 SNEGSKA (reference sequence). The length of the CDR3 is 14 residues. The CDR3 sequence: CSAENRGRVTEAFF. For the CDR3, the DNA is TGCAGTGCTGAGAACAGGGGGCGGGTCACTGAAGCTTTCTTT.

This clonotype has only a few counts. V gene TRBV20-1 combines with J gene TRBJ1-1; 7 nucleotides match TRBD1. Germline assignment: CDR1 DFQATT and CDR2 SNEGSKA (reference sequence). The CDR3 is 13 residues long. With 5 bases clipped from V and 7 bases from J, the junction kept 10 bases outside the gene matches. The CDR3 protein is CSARRGFDYEAFF. CDR3 nucleotides: TGCAGTGCTCGCAGGGGGTTTGATTATGAAGCTTTCTTT.

J is TRBJ2-5 and V is TRBV7-9; 10 nucleotides line up with TRBD2. The germline V gene has CDR1 SEHNR and CDR2 FQNEAQ (reference sequence). V lost 7 bases, J lost 5 bases, and 7 bases stayed unmatched. This CDR3 contains 14 residues. CDR3 nucleotide sequence: TGTGCCAGCACCGCTAGCGGGGGCGAGGAGACCCAGTACTTC. This codes for CASTASGGEETQYF.

The V and J genes are TRBV9 and TRBJ2-2, with TRBD2 matching 7 bases. Germline loops: CDR1 SGDLS, CDR2 YYNGEE. The CDR3 is 14 residues long. J gave up 3 bases and V 4 bases, and 3 bases lay outside the gene matches. The CDR3 loop is CASSQAGYTGELFF. The CDR3 DNA reads TGTGCCAGCAGCCAAGCGGGGTACACCGGGGAGCTGTTTTTT. Combining the CDR3 with reference TRBV9 and TRBJ2-2 gives the whole variable domain DSGVTQTPKHLITATGQRVTLRCSPRSGDLSVYWYQQSLDQGLQFLIQYYNGEERAKGNILERFSAQQFPDLHSELNLSSLELGDSALYFCASSQAGYTGELFFGEGSRLTVL.

This clonotype occurred a few times. The chain carries TRBV18 and TRBJ2-6, with D uncertain. CDR3 length equals 15 residues. Per germline, CDR1 KGHSH and CDR2 LQKENI. Trimming cost V 6 bases and J 1 base, with 10 bases left between them. In nucleotides, the CDR3 is TGTGCCAGCTCCCCCTTGCTGTCTGGGGCCAACGTCCTGACTTTC. Translating gives CASSPLLSGANVLTF.

V and J are TRBV6-1 and TRBJ2-7, with D perhaps matching TRBD2 (6 bases). V gave up 6 bases and J gave up 1 base, with 13 bases separating them. Per germline, CDR1 MNHNS and CDR2 SASEGT. This CDR3 has 14 amino acids. The CDR3 region has the DNA TGTGCCAGCAGAACGGTGGGGACTTCCTACGAGCAGTACTTC. It encodes CASRTVGTSYEQYF.

In nucleotides, the CDR3 is TGTGCCAGCAGCTGGGGAGCGGAGGAAGAGACCCAGTACTTC. The encoded protein is CASSWGAEEETQYF. The chain links TRBV5-4 to TRBJ2-5, with D tentatively TRBD2 (5 bases). CDR3 length: 14 residues. The germline V gene has CDR1 SGHNT and CDR2 YYREEE (reference sequence). Between the trimmed V and J ends, which lost 3 bases and 3 bases, there was a span of 12 bases. The variable domain in full, with the rest retrieved from reference TRBV5-4 and TRBJ2-5, is ETGVTQSPTHLIKTRGQQVTLRCSSQSGHNTVSWYQQALGQGPQFIFQYYREEENGRGNFPPRFSGLQFPNYSSELNVNALELDDSALYLCASSWGAEEETQYFGPGTRLLVL.

The chain uses TRBV12-3 or TRBV12-4 and TRBJ2-7, with D possibly TRBD2 on 5 matching bases. The ends were cut back, 7 bases at V and 5 bases at J, with 18 bases in the middle. The CDR3 totals 14 residues. The CDR3 DNA reads TGTGCCAGCACCCAAAGCGGAACCATCCACGAGCAGTACTTC. The encoded protein is CASTQSGTIHEQYF.

The CDR3 here is CASGLDHQETQYF. The CDR3 region has the DNA TGTGCCAGCGGCCTGGACCACCAAGAGACCCAGTACTTC. The chain combines TRBV11-1 with TRBJ2-5; D uncertain. CDR1 is SGHAT and CDR2 is FQDESV in the germline V gene (reference sequence). The CDR3 has 13 amino acids. V was pared by 8 bases and J by 0 bases, with 10 bases between.

This clonotype was found a few times. CDR3 in amino acids: CSALGPGETQYF. DNA of the CDR3: TGCAGTGCCCTTGGGCCAGGGGAGACCCAGTACTTC. V usage is TRBV20-1 and J usage is TRBJ2-5; D might be TRBD1 (5 bases). This CDR3 spans 12 amino acids. CDR1 DFQATT and CDR2 SNEGSKA come from the germline V gene (reference sequence). V lost 6 bases and J 5 bases, leaving 13 bases between the germline ends.

This clonotype was detected ten times or more. V gene TRBV5-6 combines with J gene TRBJ1-1; TRBD1 is a possible D gene (5 bases). The CDR3 is 13 residues long. The germline V and J ends were trimmed by 4 bases and 0 bases, with 7 bases remaining between them. Germline CDR1 is SGHDT and CDR2 is YYEEEE. CDR3 DNA sequence: TGTGCCAGCAGCCGGACACTGAACACTGAAGCTTTCTTT. It translates to CASSRTLNTEAFF.

The V and J genes are TRBV5-1 and TRBJ1-5, with D unresolved. V shed 7 bases and J shed 4 bases, with 6 bases lying between them. Germline V gene lookup returns CDR1 SGHRS and CDR2 YFSETQ. CDR3 length: 11 amino acids. Here the CDR3 reads CASEENQPQHF. Here the CDR3 DNA reads TGCGCCAGCGAGGAGAATCAGCCCCAGCATTTT.

The rearrangement links TRBV29-1 to TRBJ2-5, with 7 bases identical to TRBD2. CDR1 and CDR2 (germline): SQVTM, ANQGSEA. This CDR3 spans 14 amino acids. Unmatched junction bases numbered 14, after V lost 6 bases and J lost 7 bases. CDR3 coding DNA: TGCAGCGTAGTAATAGCGGGCAATGCGGTGACCCAGTACTTC. Its protein is CSVVIAGNAVTQYF.

This clonotype has a handful of counts. This chain links TRBV28 with TRBJ1-1; 7 bases are shared with TRBD1. The CDR3 contains 14 residues. V gave up 2 bases and J gave up 3 bases; unmatched junction bases: 3. Germline assignment: CDR1 MDHEN and CDR2 SYDVKM. The CDR3 sequence is CASSLEGAYTEAFF. The CDR3 DNA reads as TGTGCCAGCAGTTTAGAGGGGGCGTACACTGAAGCTTTCTTT. The full variable domain, completed using reference TRBV28 and TRBJ1-1, is DVKVTQSSRYLVKRTGEKVFLECVQDMDHENMFWYRQDPGLGLRLIYFSYDVKMKEKGDIPEGYSVSREKKERFSLILESASTNQTSMYLCASSLEGAYTEAFFGQGTRLTVV.

This clonotype has a handful of counts. The V gene is TRBV11-3, the J gene TRBJ2-1; D is uncertain. V was cut by 8 bases and J by 6 bases, with 17 bases left in between. This CDR3 has 14 residues. CDR1 is SGHNT, CDR2 YENEEA, per germline. The CDR3 DNA is TGTGCCAGCGCCCGAAACAGCTTATCCAATGAGCAGTTCTTC. Translating gives CASARNSLSNEQFF.

This clonotype was recorded a few times. The V call is TRBV12-3 or TRBV12-4, the J call TRBJ2-1; D is unclear. V lost 3 bases and J lost 1, with 7 bases in between. This CDR3 is built from 14 residues. The CDR3 here is CASSFSTSYNEQFF. The CDR3 DNA follows: TGTGCCAGCAGTTTCTCCACTTCCTACAATGAGCAGTTCTTC.

This clonotype has only a few counts. J is TRBJ2-3 and V is TRBV24-1, with D possibly being TRBD2 (5 bases). This CDR3 has 13 residues. The V and J ends lost 1 base and 5 bases respectively, with 6 bases between them. Germline V gives CDR1 KGHDR, CDR2 SFDVKD. The CDR3 region has the DNA TGTGCCACCAGTGATTTCGGAGGAGATACGCAGTATTTT. Its translation is CATSDFGGDTQYF.

The V gene is TRBV20-1, the J gene TRBJ1-5; TRBD1 agrees at 7 bases. The germline V gene has CDR1 DFQATT and CDR2 SNEGSKA (reference sequence). The CDR3 sequence is 15 residues long. V lost 4 bases and J lost 0; bases outside the gene matches: 6. The CDR3 sequence: CSATRGTDSNQPQHF. The DNA of the CDR3 is TGCAGTGCTACAAGAGGGACAGATAGCAATCAGCCCCAGCATTTT.

The table lists this clonotype with a few counts. This chain joins TRBV7-2 and TRBJ2-3, with D perhaps TRBD1 (5 bases). Germline lookup yields CDR1 SGHTA and CDR2 FQGNSA. Trimming removed 5 bases from V and 7 bases from J, with 10 bases in between. The CDR3 has 12 residues. CDR3 in DNA: TGTGCCAGCAGCCTAAAGGGGCATACGCAGTATTTT. As protein: CASSLKGHTQYF. Full variable domain (missing parts from reference TRBV7-2 and TRBJ2-3): GAGVSQSPSNKVTEKGKDVELRCDPISGHTALYWYRQSLGQGLEFLIYFQGNSAPDKSGLPSDRFSAERTGGSVSTLTIQRTQQEDSAVYLCASSLKGHTQYFGPGTRLTVL.

This sequence joins TRBV29-1 and TRBJ2-7, with D tentatively TRBD1 (5 bases). CDR1 SQVTM and CDR2 ANQGSEA come from the germline V gene. The CDR3 sequence is 14 residues long. V was trimmed by 6 bases and J by 4 bases, leaving 19 bases between them. The CDR3 reads CSVTSRTNHYEQYF. In DNA form, the CDR3 reads TGCAGCGTGACGTCGCGGACAAATCATTACGAGCAGTACTTC.

This clonotype was counted at least ten times. The gene calls are TRBV12-3 or TRBV12-4 and TRBJ2-3; D possibly uses TRBD1 or TRBD2 (5 bases each). The germline V and J ends were trimmed by 6 bases and 1 base, with 11 bases remaining between them. There are 14 residues in the CDR3. The CDR3 spells CASSPGPGTDTQYF. The CDR3 DNA sequence: TGTGCCAGCAGCCCGGGGCCCGGCACAGATACGCAGTATTTT.

This clonotype was observed many times. This rearrangement joins TRBV6-1 to TRBJ2-1, with no clear D. The V gene lost 6 bases and the J gene lost 0 bases, with 18 bases spanning the gap. The CDR3 contains 17 residues. Germline V gives CDR1 MNHNS, CDR2 SASEGT. This CDR3 reads CASSRSPLISSYNEQFF. In nucleotides, the CDR3 is TGTGCCAGCAGCCGCTCCCCTCTGATCAGCTCCTACAATGAGCAGTTCTTC.

This clonotype has just a few counts. V gene TRBV7-9 combines with J gene TRBJ2-3; D remains unclear. CDR3 length equals 14 residues. Germline CDR1 reads SEHNR; CDR2 reads FQNEAQ (reference sequence). Trimming took off 5 bases at V and 2 bases at J, with 11 bases between the two ends. The CDR3 sequence is CASSLRAPTDTQYF. The CDR3 DNA sequence: TGTGCCAGCAGCCTTCGGGCCCCCACAGATACGCAGTATTTT.

There are a few counts of this clonotype. The gene calls are TRBV5-1 and TRBJ2-6; 8 nucleotides line up with TRBD1. The germline V gene encodes CDR1 SGHRS and CDR2 YFSETQ. The CDR3 totals 13 residues. V was clipped by 4 bases and J by 9 bases; unmatched bases: 3. CDR3 in DNA: TGCGCCAGCAGCCCAGGGGGCGACAACGTCCTGACTTTC. Residues: CASSPGGDNVLTF.